The following is a TCR beta chain sequence with its context. This clone was observed a few times. Its target antigen remains unknown. No much larger clone exists at a distance of one base, and base qualities are not known. The data were taken from a study of sequential checkpoint blockade in melanoma (dated by TCRdb to the late 2010s). Notes on the research overall: Patients were assigned by 1:1 randomization to either first-line nivolumab followed by ipilimumab (arm A) or ipilimumab followed by nivolumab (arm B). DNA from 75 to 100 melanoma tumor samples collected before treatment underwent TCRbeta immunosequencing. Some 20 patients had matched tumor biopsies taken before treatment and at week 13, after single-agent nivolumab (arm A) or ipilimumab (arm B). In around 81% of the matched pre- and post-treatment tumor biopsy pairs, both biopsies came from the same lesion. Maintenance nivolumab was given following each of the two trial sequences. General findings and caveats noted by the study authors: Among patients in the nivolumab-first arm (arm A), tumor TIL clonality before treatment was associated with response (P = .04). Validation of the response-prediction model combining TCR metrics and mutation burden is needed in larger, independent patient cohorts. Tumor T-cell fraction and clonality correlated with PD-L1 staining and CD8+ T-cell counts but not with mutational load. Within-arm analyses of tumor T-cell fraction were constrained by small sample sizes and reduced statistical power. Clinical benefit was about 30 times more likely to be achieved by patients whose tumor T-cell fraction and clonality increased by week 13.

CDR3 length: 15 amino acids, cysteine to phenylalanine. Only CDR3 DNA remains: 45 bases, in frame from the first base. Based on the germline V gene, the CDR1 and CDR2 sequences are SGHNT and YENEEA. Germline trimming: 2 bases from V, 3 bases from J; junction bases outside gene matches: 4. The meaning of the sample's treatment or condition label: randomized to nivolumab then ipilimumab (arm A) or the reverse (arm B). None of the patients in the trial had previously been given DNA-damaging chemotherapy. The samples were obtained from melanoma patients enrolled in CheckMate 064, an open-label, randomized phase II trial testing sequential checkpoint blockade. Tumor TCR sequencing used genomic DNA from formalin-fixed paraffin-embedded (FFPE) tissue samples. The immunoSEQ Assay was used to immunosequence TCRbeta CDR3 regions from genomic DNA. Genomic DNA was amplified by bias-controlled multiplex PCR before high-throughput sequencing. The original methods were these. To quantify the absolute abundance of each unique TCRbeta CDR3 region, the sequences were collapsed and filtered. Clonality, defined as 1 minus Pielou's evenness, was calculated using only productive rearrangements. Tumor T-cell fraction was computed by normalizing TCRbeta template counts to usable DNA, estimated from several housekeeping genes. Clones with significantly greater frequencies in on-treatment versus baseline samples were identified using a previously published method. The table was pulled from immuneACCESS by TCRdb, which kept in-frame rearrangements only. Such tables lose some clones; where checked, under half of the loss comes from unresolved V genes, and the rest has no known cause. V and J calls and clone size follow that table, whereas D and trimming were derived from the DNA. This sample comprises about 13,000 clones, under 25% of them detected only once. The top ten clonotypes cover 5% to 7.5% of the sample.

Recombination connected TRBV11-3 to TRBJ1-5; TRBD1 lines up with 7 middle nucleotides. The sequencing here drew on tumor tissue (inferred from file names), taken from a patient given nivolumab and ipilimumab in sequence. The source is a human donor with melanoma. The bases are TGTGCCAGCAGCTTAAACAGGGGTGCCAATCAGCCCCAGCATTTT. Its protein product is CASSLNRGANQPQHF. With all but the CDR3 taken from the reference TRBV11-3 and TRBJ1-5 genes, the full variable domain is: EAGVVQSPRYKIIEKKQPVAFWCNPISGHNTLYWYLQNLGQGPELLIRYENEEAVDDSQLPKDRFSAERLKGVDSTLKIQPAELGDSAVYLCASSLNRGANQPQHFGDGTRLSIL.